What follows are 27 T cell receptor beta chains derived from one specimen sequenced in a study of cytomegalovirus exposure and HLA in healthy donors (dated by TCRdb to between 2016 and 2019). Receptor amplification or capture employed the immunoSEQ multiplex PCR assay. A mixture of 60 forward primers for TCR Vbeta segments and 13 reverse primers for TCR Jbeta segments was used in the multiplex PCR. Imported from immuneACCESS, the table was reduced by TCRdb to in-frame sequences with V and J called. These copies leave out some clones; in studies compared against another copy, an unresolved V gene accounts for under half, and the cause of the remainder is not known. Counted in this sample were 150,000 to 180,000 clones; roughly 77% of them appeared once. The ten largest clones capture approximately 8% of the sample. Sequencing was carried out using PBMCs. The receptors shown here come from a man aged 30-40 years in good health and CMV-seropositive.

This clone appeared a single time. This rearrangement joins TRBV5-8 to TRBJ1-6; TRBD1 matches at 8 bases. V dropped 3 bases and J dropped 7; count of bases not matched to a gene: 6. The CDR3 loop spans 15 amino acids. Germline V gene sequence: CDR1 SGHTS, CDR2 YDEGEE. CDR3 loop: CASSWGTGLNSPLHF. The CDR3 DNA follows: TGTGCCAGCAGCTGGGGGACAGGATTAAATTCACCCCTCCACTTT.

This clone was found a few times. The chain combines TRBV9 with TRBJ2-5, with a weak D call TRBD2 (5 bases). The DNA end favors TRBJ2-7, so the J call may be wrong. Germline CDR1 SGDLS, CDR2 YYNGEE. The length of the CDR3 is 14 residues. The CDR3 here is CASSMTLGSYEQYF. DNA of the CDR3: TGTGCCAGCAGCATGACCCTAGGGAGCTACGAGCAGTACTTC.

Here the CDR3 reads CASSVDRGELFF. CDR3 bases: TGTGCCAGCAGCGTAGACCGGGGGGAGCTGTTTTTT. The rearrangement uses TRBV9 and TRBJ2-2; D call uncertain. Trimming shortened V by 0 bases and J by 8 bases, and 5 bases separated the two germline ends. The CDR3 sequence is 12 residues long. CDR1 and CDR2 (germline): SGDLS, YYNGEE.

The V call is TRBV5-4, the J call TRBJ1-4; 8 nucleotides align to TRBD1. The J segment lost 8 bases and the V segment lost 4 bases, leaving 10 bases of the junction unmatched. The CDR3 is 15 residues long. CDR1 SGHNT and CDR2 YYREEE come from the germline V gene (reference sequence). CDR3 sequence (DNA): TGTGCCAGCAGCCAGGGGCAGGGGGCGGCCGAAAAACTGTTTTTT. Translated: CASSQGQGAAEKLFF.

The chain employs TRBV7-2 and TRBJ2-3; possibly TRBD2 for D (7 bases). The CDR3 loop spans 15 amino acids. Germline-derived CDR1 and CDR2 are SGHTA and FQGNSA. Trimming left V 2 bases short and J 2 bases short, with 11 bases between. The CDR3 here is CASSLRGAPTDTQYF. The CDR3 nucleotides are TGTGCCAGCAGCTTACGGGGGGCCCCCACAGATACGCAGTATTTT.

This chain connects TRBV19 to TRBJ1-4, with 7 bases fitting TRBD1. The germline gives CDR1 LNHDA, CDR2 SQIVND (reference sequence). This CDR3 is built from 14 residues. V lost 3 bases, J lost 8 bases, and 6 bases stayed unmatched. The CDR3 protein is CASSMPTGVEKLFF. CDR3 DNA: TGTGCCAGTAGTATGCCCACAGGGGTCGAAAAACTGTTTTTT.

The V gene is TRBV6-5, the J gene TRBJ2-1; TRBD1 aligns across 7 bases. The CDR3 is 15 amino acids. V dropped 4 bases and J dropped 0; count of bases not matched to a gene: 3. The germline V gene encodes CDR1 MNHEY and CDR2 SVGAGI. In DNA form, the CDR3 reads TGTGCCAGCAGTTTAGGGGGCGTCTCCTACAATGAGCAGTTCTTC. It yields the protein CASSLGGVSYNEQFF.

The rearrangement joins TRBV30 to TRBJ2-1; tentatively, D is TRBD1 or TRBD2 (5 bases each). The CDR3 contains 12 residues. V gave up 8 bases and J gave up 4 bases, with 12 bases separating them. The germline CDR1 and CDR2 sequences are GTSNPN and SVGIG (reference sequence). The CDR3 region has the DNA TGTGCCGGGACCTCTACTTACAATGAGCAGTTCTTC. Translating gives CAGTSTYNEQFF.

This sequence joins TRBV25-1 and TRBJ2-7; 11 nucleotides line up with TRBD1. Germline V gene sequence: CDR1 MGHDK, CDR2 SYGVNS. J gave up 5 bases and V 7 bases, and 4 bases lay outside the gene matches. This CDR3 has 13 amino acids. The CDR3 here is CASTDRGLHEQYF. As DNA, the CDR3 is TGTGCCAGCACGGACAGGGGGCTCCACGAGCAGTACTTC.

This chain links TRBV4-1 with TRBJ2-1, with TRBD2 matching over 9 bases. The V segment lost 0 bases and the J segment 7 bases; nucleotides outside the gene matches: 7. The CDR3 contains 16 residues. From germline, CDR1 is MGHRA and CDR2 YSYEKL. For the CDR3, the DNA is TGCGCCAGCAGCCAAGATGGGATAGCGGGAGCAAATGAGCAGTTCTTC. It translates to CASSQDGIAGANEQFF.

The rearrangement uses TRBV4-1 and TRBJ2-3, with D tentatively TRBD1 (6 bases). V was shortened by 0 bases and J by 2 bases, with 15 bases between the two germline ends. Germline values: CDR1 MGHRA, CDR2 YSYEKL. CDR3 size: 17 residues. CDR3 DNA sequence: TGCGCCAGCAGCCAAGATTGGGAGAGGGGGATCACAGATACGCAGTATTTT. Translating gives CASSQDWERGITDTQYF.

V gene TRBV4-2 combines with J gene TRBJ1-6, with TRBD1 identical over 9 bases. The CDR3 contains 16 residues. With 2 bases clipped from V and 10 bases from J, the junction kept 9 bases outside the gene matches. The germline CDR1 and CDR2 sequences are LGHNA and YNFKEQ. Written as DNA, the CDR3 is TGTGCCAGCAGCCAACCCTCCCGGACAGGGGAATCACCCCTCCACTTT. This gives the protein CASSQPSRTGESPLHF.

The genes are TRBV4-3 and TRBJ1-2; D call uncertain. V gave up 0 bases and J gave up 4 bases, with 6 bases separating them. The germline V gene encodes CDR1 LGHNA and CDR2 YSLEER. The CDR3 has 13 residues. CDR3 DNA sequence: TGCGCCAGCAGCCAAGAATTCGGCTATGGCTACACCTTC. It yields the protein CASSQEFGYGYTF.

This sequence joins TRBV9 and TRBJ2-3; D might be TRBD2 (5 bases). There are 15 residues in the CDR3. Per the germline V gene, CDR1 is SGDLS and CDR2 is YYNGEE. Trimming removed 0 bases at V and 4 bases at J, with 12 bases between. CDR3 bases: TGTGCCAGCAGCGTAGGAGGGTATAGGCCAGATACGCAGTATTTT. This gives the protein CASSVGGYRPDTQYF.

The CDR3 loop reads CAISGSYEQYF. CDR3 in DNA: TGTGCCATCAGTGGGAGCTACGAGCAGTACTTC. The chain combines TRBV10-3 with TRBJ2-7, with D unresolved. The V end lost 4 bases, the J end lost 3 bases, and 4 bases lay between the germline ends. Looked up from germline, CDR1 is ENHRY and CDR2 is SYGVKD. The CDR3 loop spans 11 amino acids.

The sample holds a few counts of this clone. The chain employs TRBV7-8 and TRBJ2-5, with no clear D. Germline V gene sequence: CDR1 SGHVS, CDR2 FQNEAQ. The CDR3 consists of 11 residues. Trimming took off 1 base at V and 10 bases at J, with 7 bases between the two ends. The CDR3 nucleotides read TGTGCCAGCAGCTTAGGGCAGGACCAGTACTTC. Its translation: CASSLGQDQYF.

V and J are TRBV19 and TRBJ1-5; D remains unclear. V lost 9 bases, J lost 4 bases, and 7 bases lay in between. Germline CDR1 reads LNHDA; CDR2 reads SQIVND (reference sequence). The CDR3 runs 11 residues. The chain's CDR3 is CASSDNQPQHF. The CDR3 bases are TGTGCCAGCAGCGATAATCAGCCCCAGCATTTT.

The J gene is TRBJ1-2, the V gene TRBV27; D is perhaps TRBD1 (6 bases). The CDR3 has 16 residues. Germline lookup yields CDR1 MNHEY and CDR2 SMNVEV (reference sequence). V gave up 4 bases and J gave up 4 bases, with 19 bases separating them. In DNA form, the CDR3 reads TGTGCCAGCAGTTGGGTCGGACGACAGGCCGGCTATGGCTACACCTTC. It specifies CASSWVGRQAGYGYTF.

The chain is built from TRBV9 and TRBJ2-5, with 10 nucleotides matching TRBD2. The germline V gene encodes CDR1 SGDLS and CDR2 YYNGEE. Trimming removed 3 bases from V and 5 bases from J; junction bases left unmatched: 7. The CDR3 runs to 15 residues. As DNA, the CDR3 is TGTGCCAGCAGCGCAGCGGGGGGGGTAAAGGAGACCCAGTACTTC. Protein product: CASSAAGGVKETQYF.

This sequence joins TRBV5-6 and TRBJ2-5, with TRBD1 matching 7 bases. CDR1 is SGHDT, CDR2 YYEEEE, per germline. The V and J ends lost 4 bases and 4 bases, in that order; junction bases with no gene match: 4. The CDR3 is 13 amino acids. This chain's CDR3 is CASSPTGLETQYF. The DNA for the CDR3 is TGTGCCAGCAGCCCGACAGGGTTAGAGACCCAGTACTTC.

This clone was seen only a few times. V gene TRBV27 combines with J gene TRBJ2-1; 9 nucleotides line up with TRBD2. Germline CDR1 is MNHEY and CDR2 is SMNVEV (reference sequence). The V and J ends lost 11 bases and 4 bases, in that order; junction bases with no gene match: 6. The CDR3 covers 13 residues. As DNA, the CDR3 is TGTGCCGCGTCCGCGGGGGGGTACAATGAGCAGTTCTTC. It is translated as CAASAGGYNEQFF.

The CDR3 protein is CASSERRLANKDTQYF. The DNA for the CDR3 is TGTGCCAGCAGTGAGAGGCGGCTAGCCAATAAGGATACGCAGTATTTT. V is TRBV2 and J is TRBJ2-3, with TRBD2 as a possible D gene (5 bases). The CDR3 is 16 residues long. V was trimmed by 3 bases and J by 6 bases, leaving 19 bases between them. Germline assignment: CDR1 SNHLY and CDR2 FYNNEI. The full variable domain, rest sourced from reference TRBV2 and TRBJ2-3, is EPEVTQTPSHQVTQMGQEVILRCVPISNHLYFYWYRQILGQKVEFLVSFYNNEISEKSEIFDDQFSVERPDGSNFTLKIRSTKLEDSAMYFCASSERRLANKDTQYFGPGTRLTVL.

CDR3: CASKIQGSEKLFF. The CDR3 DNA reads as TGTGCCAGCAAAATCCAGGGATCCGAAAAACTGTTTTTT. The chain recombines TRBV13 with TRBJ1-4; tentatively, D is TRBD1 (5 bases). From germline, CDR1 is PRHDT and CDR2 FYEKMQ (reference sequence). The CDR3 is made up of 13 amino acids. The V end was cut by 7 bases, the J end by 8 bases, with 14 bases between.

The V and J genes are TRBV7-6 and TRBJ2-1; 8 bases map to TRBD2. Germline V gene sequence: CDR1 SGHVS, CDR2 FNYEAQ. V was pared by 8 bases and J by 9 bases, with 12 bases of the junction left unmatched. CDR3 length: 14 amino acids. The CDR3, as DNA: TGTGCCAGCGGACTGACTAGCGTGATCGGTGAGCAGTTCTTC. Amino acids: CASGLTSVIGEQFF.

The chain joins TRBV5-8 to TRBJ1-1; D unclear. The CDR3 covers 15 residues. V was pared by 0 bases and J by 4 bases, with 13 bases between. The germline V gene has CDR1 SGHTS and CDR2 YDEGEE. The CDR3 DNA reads TGTGCCAGCAGCTTGGCCGGGGAAGTCGGCACTGAAGCTTTCTTT. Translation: CASSLAGEVGTEAFF. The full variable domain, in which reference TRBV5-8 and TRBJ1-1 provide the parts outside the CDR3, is EAGVTQSPTHLIKTRGQQATLRCSPISGHTSVYWYQQALGLGLQFLLWYDEGEERNRGNFPPRFSGRQFPNYSSELNVNALELEDSALYLCASSLAGEVGTEAFFGQGTRLTVV.

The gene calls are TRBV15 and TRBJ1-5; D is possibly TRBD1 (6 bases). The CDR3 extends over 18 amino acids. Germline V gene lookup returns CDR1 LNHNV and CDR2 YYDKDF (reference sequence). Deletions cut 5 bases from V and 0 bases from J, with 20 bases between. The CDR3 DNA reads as TGTGCCACCAGCCCACGTGGGGACAACTACCTTAGCAATCAGCCCCAGCATTTT. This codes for CATSPRGDNYLSNQPQHF.

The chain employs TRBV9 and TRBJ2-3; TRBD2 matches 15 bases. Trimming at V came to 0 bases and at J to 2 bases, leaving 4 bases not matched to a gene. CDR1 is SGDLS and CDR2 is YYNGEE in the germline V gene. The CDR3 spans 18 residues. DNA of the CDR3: TGTGCCAGCAGCGTAGTAGGACTAGCGGGAGGGTACACAGATACGCAGTATTTT. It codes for CASSVVGLAGGYTDTQYF.